This T cell receptor beta chain was sequenced for a study of graft-versus-host responses after intestinal transplantation. This table comes from immunoSEQ multiplex PCR, and its TCRdb copy is limited to in-frame clones, with some not included. The sample shows around 110,000 clones, approximately 90% of them seen only once. This CDR3 spans 16 amino acids. V was clipped by 5 bases and J by 2 bases, with 20 bases between them. Germline loops: CDR1 SGHNT, CDR2 YYREEE (reference sequence). About this clone: Its antigen is still unknown.

General study results and limits: Allografts of patients with graft-donor T cell macrochimerism showed high graft-versus-host to host-versus-graft clone ratios. Ileal or blood samples showed some GvH clones first, and such clones were also found in recipient marrow.

This TCR was sampled from a human donor who received an intestinal transplant. The sample in question was unstimulated CD4+ T cells sorted from spleen or lymph node cells, obtained before intestinal transplant. This chain joins TRBV5-4 and TRBJ2-7; tentatively, D is TRBD1 (7 bases). The DNA of the CDR3 is TGTGCCAGCAGTCCGCAGGAGGGGGCGAGAACCTACGAGCAGTACTTC. It encodes CASSPQEGARTYEQYF.